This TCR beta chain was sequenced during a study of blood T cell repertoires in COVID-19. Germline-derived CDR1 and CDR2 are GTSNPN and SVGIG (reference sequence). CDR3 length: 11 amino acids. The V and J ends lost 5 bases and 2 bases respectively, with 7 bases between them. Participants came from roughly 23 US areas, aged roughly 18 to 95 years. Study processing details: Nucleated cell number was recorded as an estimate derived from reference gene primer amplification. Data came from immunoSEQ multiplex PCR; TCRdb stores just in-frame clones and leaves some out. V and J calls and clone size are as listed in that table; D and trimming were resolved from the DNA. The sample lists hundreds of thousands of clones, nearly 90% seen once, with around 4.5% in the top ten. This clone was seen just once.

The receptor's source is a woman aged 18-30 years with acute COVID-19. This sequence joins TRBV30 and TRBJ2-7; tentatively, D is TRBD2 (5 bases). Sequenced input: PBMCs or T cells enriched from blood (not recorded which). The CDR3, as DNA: TGTGCCTGGGGACTTACCTACGAGCAGTACTTC. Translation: CAWGLTYEQYF.